Shown below are 27 T cell receptor beta chains from a single sample sequenced in a study of coeliac disease. Profiling relied on immunoSEQ multiplex PCR, and the TCRdb table lists in-frame clones only, not all of them. The data contain approximately 3,500 clones, approximately 71% of them seen just once; the ten biggest clones take up approximately 20%. The source material was lymphocytes from the gut lamina propria. The receptors derive from a man older than 75 without celiac disease.

The V call is TRBV5-4, the J call TRBJ2-7, with a possible D match to TRBD2 (5 bases). Trimming shortened V by 2 bases and J by 7 bases, and 7 bases separated the two germline ends. This CDR3 region has 11 residues. Looked up from germline, CDR1 is SGHNT and CDR2 is YYREEE (reference sequence). The CDR3 loop reads CASSFGGEQYV. The CDR3 coding sequence is TGTGCCAGCAGCTTTGGAGGTGAGCAGTACGTC.

In DNA, the CDR3 is TGTGCCAGCAGCTTGGGACAGGCTTTTGGCTACACCTTC. Its translation is CASSLGQAFGYTF. The chain employs TRBV7-9 and TRBJ1-2; 8 bases agree with TRBD1. The CDR3 runs 13 residues. Germline CDR1 is SEHNR and CDR2 is FQNEAQ (reference sequence). V lost 3 bases and J lost 7; bases outside the gene matches: 4.

The count of this clone is one. The genes are TRBV21-1 and TRBJ2-7; the D call of TRBD1 is as the table states it, not checked on the DNA. TRBV21-1 is given as a pseudogene. CDR3 size: 14 residues. In DNA form, the CDR3 reads TGTGCCAGCAGCCGAACAGGGTTAACCTACGAGCAGTACGTC. Translating gives CASSRTGLTYEQYV.

CDR3 bases: TGTGCCAGCAGGGTAGGGACTGCCTACGAGCAGTACTTC. Protein: CASRVGTAYEQYF. The rearrangement uses TRBV6-6 and TRBJ2-7; D might be TRBD2 (6 bases). The CDR3 length is 13 residues. CDR1 MNHNY and CDR2 SVGAGI come from the germline V gene (reference sequence). V was shortened by 6 bases and J by 2 bases, with 11 bases between the two germline ends.

This clone has just a few counts. Other DNA sequences of this sample code for an identical CDR3. This chain uses TRBV18 with TRBJ1-3, with D uncertain. CDR3 size: 15 residues. The germline CDR1 and CDR2 sequences are KGHSH and LQKENI. V was clipped by 0 bases and J by 0 bases, with 6 bases between them. CDR3 amino acids: CASSPPRGSGNTIYF. Written as DNA, the CDR3 is TGTGCCAGCTCACCACCTCGCGGCTCTGGAAACACCATATATTTT.

As regards this clone: Distinct nucleotide sequences in the sample also encode this CDR3. The chain combines TRBV5-1 with TRBJ2-2, with D perhaps matching TRBD1 (6 bases). Deletions cut 1 base from V and 1 base from J, with 11 bases between. CDR3 length: 16 residues. Germline CDR1 and CDR2: SGHRS and YFSETQ. In nucleotides, the CDR3 is TGCGCCAGCAGCTTGTACCGGACAGAGAACACCGGGGAGCTGTTTTTT. This encodes CASSLYRTENTGELFF.

J is TRBJ1-3 and V is TRBV7-2; D might be TRBD1 (5 bases). This CDR3 spans 15 amino acids. V was clipped by 6 bases and J by 2 bases, with 14 bases between them. Germline CDR1 SGHTA, CDR2 FQGNSA. The CDR3 here is CASRLAVQAGNTIYF. CDR3 bases: TGTGCCAGCAGACTAGCGGTACAGGCTGGAAACACCATATATTTT.

The CDR3 loop reads CASSQTGGSTEAFF. Here the CDR3 DNA reads TGCGCCAGCAGCCAGACAGGGGGGAGCACTGAAGCTTTCTTT. This rearrangement joins TRBV5-1 to TRBJ1-1; 9 positions agree with TRBD1. CDR3 length: 14 residues. The V gene end was trimmed by 4 bases and the J gene end by 4 bases; junction bases not matched to a gene: 5. Germline V gene lookup returns CDR1 SGHRS and CDR2 YFSETQ.

This rearrangement joins TRBV28 to TRBJ1-1, with D uncertain. The germline CDR1 and CDR2 sequences are MDHEN and SYDVKM. Trimming left V 5 bases short and J 1 base short, with 5 bases between. The CDR3 is 12 amino acids. The CDR3 region is CASSPQNTEAFF. The CDR3 region has the DNA TGTGCCAGCAGTCCACAGAACACTGAAGCTTTCTTT.

Written as DNA, the CDR3 is TGTGCCAGCAGTGACCGGGCGCGGGGGGCCTCCGAGCAGTACGTC. Translating gives CASSDRARGASEQYV. The chain carries TRBV6-1 and TRBJ2-7, with 8 bases lining up with TRBD2. Germline loops: CDR1 MNHNS, CDR2 SASEGT. V was clipped by 3 bases and J by 6 bases; unmatched bases: 10. This CDR3 spans 15 amino acids.

CDR3 residues: CASSHSDPHGKTYGYTF. The CDR3, as DNA: TGTGCCAGCAGTCATAGCGACCCACACGGAAAGACCTATGGCTACACCTTC. This sequence joins TRBV6-4 and TRBJ1-2; D not resolved. Looked up from germline, CDR1 is MRHNA and CDR2 is SNTAGT. V shed 5 bases and J shed 4 bases, with 23 bases lying between them. The CDR3 runs 17 residues.

This rearrangement joins TRBV11-1 to TRBJ2-1; 9 nucleotides agree with TRBD2. The V segment lost 5 bases and the J segment 5 bases; nucleotides outside the gene matches: 7. The CDR3 length is 15 residues. Germline values: CDR1 SGHAT, CDR2 FQDESV (reference sequence). The CDR3 is CASSPGTSRHNEQFF. The CDR3 coding sequence is TGTGCCAGCAGCCCCGGGACTAGCAGACACAATGAGCAGTTCTTC.

The table lists this clone with a count of one. The J gene is TRBJ1-3, the V gene TRBV9; D unresolved. The germline V and J ends were trimmed by 3 bases and 0 bases, with 7 bases remaining between them. This CDR3 is built from 14 residues. Per germline, CDR1 SGDLS and CDR2 YYNGEE. CDR3 loop: CASSGSSSGNTIYF. As DNA, the CDR3 is TGTGCCAGCAGCGGTAGTAGCTCTGGAAACACCATATATTTT.

The V and J genes are TRBV11-2 and TRBJ2-1; possibly TRBD2 for D (6 bases). The CDR3 covers 14 residues. Trimming removed 8 bases at V and 6 bases at J, with 17 bases between. Germline-derived CDR1 and CDR2 are SGHAT and FQNNGV. CDR3 DNA: TGTGCCAGCTGCCCATCGGGACTCCTCAATGAGCAGTTCTTC. This translates into CASCPSGLLNEQFF.

This rearrangement joins TRBV5-1 to TRBJ2-5, with D maybe TRBD2 (5 bases). This CDR3 has 15 residues. Germline values: CDR1 SGHRS, CDR2 YFSETQ. Between the trimmed V and J ends, which lost 0 bases and 0 bases, there was a span of 9 bases. The CDR3: CASSLVAQHQETQYF. The CDR3 region has the DNA TGCGCCAGCAGCTTGGTAGCGCAACACCAAGAGACCCAGTACTTC.

In DNA form, the CDR3 reads TGTGCCAGCAGCTTAGGTGGTAGCGAACAAGAGACCCAGTACTTC. Protein: CASSLGGSEQETQYF. The chain links TRBV7-3 to TRBJ2-5; possible D gene TRBD2, 5 bases. The ends were cut back, 2 bases at V and 2 bases at J, with 12 bases in the middle. The germline V gene has CDR1 SGHTA and CDR2 FQGTGA. This CDR3 has 15 residues.

The genes are TRBV11-2 and TRBJ2-2, with D perhaps TRBD1 (6 bases). Looked up from germline, CDR1 is SGHAT and CDR2 is FQNNGV. The CDR3 is 15 amino acids. The V end was cut by 5 bases, the J end by 4 bases, with 14 bases between. The CDR3 reads CASSPNDRTTGELFF. CDR3 nucleotides: TGTGCCAGCAGCCCCAACGACAGGACCACCGGGGAGCTGTTTTTT.

This clone has more than one count but fewer than ten. The rearrangement links TRBV7-8 to TRBJ1-4, with 7 nucleotides matching TRBD1. This CDR3 comprises 16 residues. The V segment lost 0 bases and the J segment 1 base; nucleotides outside the gene matches: 2. Germline CDR1 and CDR2: SGHVS and FQNEAQ. This CDR3 is CASSLANRGTNEKLFF. The DNA for the CDR3 is TGTGCCAGCAGCTTAGCGAACAGGGGAACTAATGAAAAACTGTTTTTT.

The chain combines TRBV14 with TRBJ2-1; 13 nucleotides agree with TRBD2. CDR1 is SGHDN and CDR2 is FVKESK in the germline V gene. The CDR3 is 15 residues long. Trimming took 5 bases from V and 9 from J; bases not matched to a gene: 7. The CDR3, as DNA: TGTGCCAGCAGCACTAGCGGGAGGGCCTCGGGTGAGCAGTTCTTC. Translation gives CASSTSGRASGEQFF. Supplemented by reference TRBV14 and TRBJ2-1, the full variable domain reads EAGVTQFPSHSVIEKGQTVTLRCDPISGHDNLYWYRRVMGKEIKFLLHFVKESKQDESGMPNNRFLAERTGGTYSTLKVQPAELEDSGVYFCASSTSGRASGEQFFGPGTRLTVL.

This clone was found a few times. V gene TRBV7-9 combines with J gene TRBJ1-6, with 7 bases matching TRBD1. The trim removed 3 bases at V and 6 bases at J, leaving 11 bases unmatched. In germline, CDR1 is SEHNR, CDR2 FQNEAQ (reference sequence). There are 17 residues in the CDR3. The CDR3 is CASSFQGVSDSNSPLHF. Written as DNA, the CDR3 is TGTGCCAGCAGCTTCCAGGGGGTTTCTGACTCTAATTCACCCCTCCACTTT.

In its sample, this clone was seen once. The rearrangement links TRBV5-1 to TRBJ2-2; possibly TRBD1 for D (6 bases). The CDR3 covers 15 residues. V dropped 4 bases and J dropped 4 bases, with 14 bases sitting between them. From germline, CDR1 is SGHRS and CDR2 YFSETQ. CDR3 nucleotides: TGCGCCAGCAGCGCAGCACAGGGTGGCACCGGGGAGCTGTTTTTT. Translation gives CASSAAQGGTGELFF. Together with reference TRBV5-1 and TRBJ2-2, the CDR3 gives the full variable domain: KAGVTQTPRYLIKTRGQQVTLSCSPISGHRSVSWYQQTPGQGLQFLFEYFSETQRNKGNFPGRFSGRQFSNSRSEMNVSTLELGDSALYLCASSAAQGGTGELFFGEGSRLTVL.

Note on this clone: The junction departs from the called germline gene at one end, perhaps through a read error. The CDR3 DNA reads as TGTGCCAGCAGTTCGGACAGGACGAGCAATCGGCCCCAGCATTTT. This translates into CASSSDRTSNRPQHF. The genes are TRBV28 and TRBJ1-5; TRBD1 agrees at 7 bases. Looked up from germline, CDR1 is MDHEN and CDR2 is SYDVKM. The CDR3 spans 15 residues.

The chain has TRBV2 and TRBJ2-7; TRBD2 matches at 7 bases. Germline V gene lookup returns CDR1 SNHLY and CDR2 FYNNEI. This CDR3 spans 11 amino acids. CDR3 DNA: TGTGCGGGGGGGGGTCAGGACGAGCAGTACTTC. Protein product: CAGGGQDEQYF.

The CDR3 region is CASSGTDEKLFF. DNA for the CDR3: TGTGCCAGCTCAGGGACAGATGAAAAACTGTTTTTT. The V call is TRBV18, the J call TRBJ1-4, with 7 bases matching TRBD1. J lost 6 bases, V lost 5 bases, and 0 bases had no gene match. Germline CDR1 KGHSH, CDR2 LQKENI. This CDR3 comprises 12 residues.

The rearrangement links TRBV11-2 to TRBJ2-2; D might be TRBD1 (5 bases). V was shortened by 3 bases and J by 6 bases, with 11 bases between the two germline ends. This CDR3 spans 14 amino acids. CDR1 and CDR2 from the germline V gene are SGHAT and FQNNGV. The CDR3 nucleotides are TGTGCCAGCAGCTTTAGGGGCGCCTCCGGGGAGCTGTTTTTT. Translation gives CASSFRGASGELFF.

The chain joins TRBV7-2 to TRBJ1-3; unclear D gene. CDR3 length equals 13 residues. Germline-derived CDR1 and CDR2 are SGHTA and FQGNSA. Deletions cut 3 bases from V and 2 bases from J, with 5 bases between. The CDR3 region is CASSLGAGNTIYF. The CDR3 region has the DNA TGTGCCAGCAGCTTGGGAGCTGGAAACACCATATATTTT.

The chain is built from TRBV5-1 and TRBJ2-3; TRBD1 matches at 7 bases. Germline V gene lookup returns CDR1 SGHRS and CDR2 YFSETQ. The ends lost 2 bases at V and 1 base at J; junction bases unmatched: 7. This CDR3 is built from 16 residues. The CDR3 protein is CASSFSNRGGTDTQYF. DNA of the CDR3: TGCGCCAGCAGCTTTTCAAACAGGGGAGGCACAGATACGCAGTATTTT.